Below are 25 T cell receptor beta chains sequenced from a single sample in a study of beta chain features in type 1 diabetes. Isolated RNA was reverse transcribed in full, so expressed TCRB transcripts were sequenced. Assay: immunoSEQ multiplex PCR; the TCRdb copy retains only in-frame clones and omits some. The data show nearly 350,000 clones, with 6.5% to 10% seen just once and around 0.45% held by the top ten. Sequencing was performed on central memory CD4+ T cells from blood. The receptors stem from a young woman in good health.

The rearrangement uses TRBV6-5 and TRBJ1-2, with TRBD1 identical over 10 bases. V lost 2 bases and J lost 6; bases outside the gene matches: 9. Germline CDR1 is MNHEY and CDR2 is SVGAGI. This CDR3 has 16 residues. CDR3 in amino acids: CASSYESTGGDDGYTF. The CDR3 coding sequence is TGTGCCAGCAGTTACGAGTCGACAGGGGGCGATGATGGCTACACCTTC.

This clone occurred a few times. This rearrangement joins TRBV7-9 to TRBJ2-1; D gene ambiguous. V dropped 1 base and J dropped 0 bases, with 4 bases sitting between them. Per germline, CDR1 SEHNR and CDR2 FQNEAQ (reference sequence). The CDR3 is 14 residues long. CDR3 DNA sequence: TGTGCCAGCAGCTTAGGGGGCTCCTACAATGAGCAGTTCTTC. As protein: CASSLGGSYNEQFF.

The chain is built from TRBV7-2 and TRBJ1-5, with a weak D call TRBD1 (5 bases). V was pared by 2 bases and J by 1 base, with 12 bases between. Germline loops: CDR1 SGHTA, CDR2 FQGNSA. The CDR3 loop spans 16 amino acids. CDR3 amino acids: CASSLIGAGSNQPQHF. DNA of the CDR3: TGTGCCAGCAGCTTAATCGGGGCAGGGAGCAATCAGCCCCAGCATTTT.

This clone was counted ten times or more. The same CDR3 is also encoded by other DNA sequences in this sample. The V gene is TRBV29-1, the J gene TRBJ2-7; 10 bases align to TRBD1. This CDR3 is built from 13 residues. Per the germline V gene, CDR1 is SQVTM and CDR2 is ANQGSEA. V dropped 6 bases and J dropped 6; count of bases not matched to a gene: 8. The CDR3 DNA reads TGCAGCGTCGGACAGGGGGTGCTAAGCGAGCAGTACTTC. It translates to CSVGQGVLSEQYF.

This clone was found many times. The same CDR3 is also encoded by other DNA sequences in this sample. V is TRBV5-1 and J is TRBJ1-5; no clear D. CDR3 length: 13 amino acids. Trimming left V 0 bases short and J 5 bases short, with 6 bases between. CDR1 SGHRS and CDR2 YFSETQ come from the germline V gene. CDR3: CASSLDTDQPQHF. CDR3 sequence (DNA): TGCGCCAGCAGCTTGGATACGGATCAGCCCCAGCATTTT.

This clone was observed a few times. The chain employs TRBV5-6 and TRBJ2-3; 8 bases agree with TRBD1. V dropped 4 bases and J dropped 6; count of bases not matched to a gene: 10. This CDR3 has 15 amino acids. Germline CDR1 is SGHDT and CDR2 is YYEEEE. The CDR3: CASSLVGTGLDTQYF. The CDR3 DNA sequence: TGTGCCAGCAGCCTAGTGGGGACAGGCCTCGATACGCAGTATTTT.

This rearrangement joins TRBV5-6 to TRBJ2-7; D gene unclear. V lost 0 bases, J lost 8 bases, and 9 bases lay in between. Germline assignment: CDR1 SGHDT and CDR2 YYEEEE. The CDR3 has 12 amino acids. CDR3 amino acids: CASSLGARQQYF. The CDR3 DNA follows: TGTGCCAGCAGCTTGGGGGCGCGGCAGCAGTACTTC. Filled out from reference TRBV5-6 and TRBJ2-7, the complete variable domain reads DAGVTQSPTHLIKTRGQQVTLRCSPKSGHDTVSWYQQALGQGPQFIFQYYEEEERQRGNFPDRFSGHQFPNYSSELNVNALLLGDSALYLCASSLGARQQYFGPGTRLTVT.

This clone has just a few counts. Other DNA sequences from this sample encode an identical CDR3 as well. The chain carries TRBV27 and TRBJ2-3, with D tentatively TRBD2 (6 bases). CDR3 size: 12 residues. The germline V gene has CDR1 MNHEY and CDR2 SMNVEV (reference sequence). V was cut by 8 bases and J by 5 bases, with 11 bases left in between. CDR3 coding DNA: TGTGCCAGCCGCGGGGTCGGAGATACGCAGTATTTT. Amino acid sequence: CASRGVGDTQYF.

V is TRBV28 and J is TRBJ1-3; TRBD1 aligns across 7 bases. Germline CDR1 MDHEN, CDR2 SYDVKM. After removal of 2 bases from V and 2 bases from J, the junction contained 3 bases not matched to a gene. The CDR3 extends over 15 amino acids. CDR3 sequence (DNA): TGTGCCAGCAGTTTACCCGGGACAGCTGGAAACACCATATATTTT. This sequence encodes CASSLPGTAGNTIYF.

The chain links TRBV18 to TRBJ1-5, with 7 bases identical to TRBD1. The germline V gene encodes CDR1 KGHSH and CDR2 LQKENI. The CDR3 length is 14 residues. The J segment lost 5 bases and the V segment lost 6 bases, leaving 7 bases of the junction unmatched. CDR3 sequence (DNA): TGTGCCAGCTCCGAACAGGGGAGAGATCAGCCCCAGCATTTT. It yields the protein CASSEQGRDQPQHF.

The chain combines TRBV19 with TRBJ1-1, with D perhaps matching TRBD1 (5 bases). Germline V CDR1 and CDR2: LNHDA, SQIVND (reference sequence). This CDR3 region has 14 residues. The ends were cut back, 2 bases at V and 4 bases at J, with 11 bases in the middle. The CDR3 sequence is CASSIIGAGTEAFF. CDR3 coding DNA: TGTGCCAGTAGTATAATAGGGGCGGGCACTGAAGCTTTCTTT.

This clone was observed a few times. This chain joins TRBV18 and TRBJ2-7, with 9 nucleotides matching TRBD2. Germline assignment: CDR1 KGHSH and CDR2 LQKENI. V lost 3 bases to trimming and J lost 4 bases; unmatched junction nucleotides: 10. This CDR3 is built from 16 residues. In DNA form, the CDR3 reads TGTGCCAGCTCACCCCAACGGGCGGGAGGGGTGTACGAGCAGTACTTC. Its translation: CASSPQRAGGVYEQYF.

The table lists this clone with a few counts. J is TRBJ2-5 and V is TRBV15; possibly TRBD2 for D (5 bases). The CDR3 is made up of 16 amino acids. V lost 4 bases and J 2 bases, leaving 17 bases between the germline ends. In germline, CDR1 is LNHNV, CDR2 YYDKDF (reference sequence). The CDR3 DNA sequence: TGTGCCACCAGCAACGGACCGCGCGGGTGGCAAGAGACCCAGTACTTC. Translation gives CATSNGPRGWQETQYF.

This clone showed up just a few times. The J gene is TRBJ2-3, the V gene TRBV27; D remains unclear. There are 16 residues in the CDR3. Germline V gives CDR1 MNHEY, CDR2 SMNVEV (reference sequence). Trimming left V 3 bases short and J 1 base short, with 14 bases between. DNA for the CDR3: TGTGCCAGCAGTTTCCGAGGACGGCCGGGCACAGATACGCAGTATTTT. Its translation: CASSFRGRPGTDTQYF.

This clone was observed a few times. The chain carries TRBV10-3 and TRBJ2-1, with D possibly TRBD1 on 6 matching bases. The CDR3 contains 12 residues. Germline V lookup: CDR1 ENHRY, CDR2 SYGVKD. V lost 6 bases to trimming and J lost 10 bases, with 13 bases between them. CDR3 region: CAIRDNQGEQFF. The CDR3 DNA follows: TGTGCCATCAGAGATAACCAGGGGGAGCAGTTCTTC.

The table lists this clone with a few counts. The chain has TRBV7-9 and TRBJ2-7; D might be TRBD1 or TRBD2, each matching 6 bases. Germline loops: CDR1 SEHNR, CDR2 FQNEAQ (reference sequence). V was shortened by 5 bases and J by 2 bases, with 16 bases between the two germline ends. This CDR3 comprises 15 residues. This chain's CDR3 is CASSPNRRGAYEQYF. The CDR3, as DNA: TGTGCCAGCAGCCCCAATCGGAGGGGGGCCTACGAGCAGTACTTC.

About this clone itself: A read error may explain this, as a much larger clone is one base away. The chain carries TRBV7-9 and TRBJ2-2; D is unclear. Germline CDR1 is SEHNR and CDR2 is FQNEAQ (reference sequence). This CDR3 is 12 amino acids long. Between the trimmed V and J ends, which lost 2 bases and 4 bases, there was a span of 2 bases. The CDR3 loop is CASSLITGELFF. CDR3 DNA: TGTGCCAGCAGCTTAATCACCGGGGAGCTGTTTTTT. The variable domain in full, with the rest retrieved from reference TRBV7-9 and TRBJ2-2, is DTGVSQNPRHKITKRGQNVTFRCDPISEHNRLYWYRQTLGQGPEFLTYFQNEAQLEKSRLLSDRFSAERPKGSFSTLEIQRTEQGDSAMYLCASSLITGELFFGEGSRLTVL.

The chain is built from TRBV5-1 and TRBJ2-2; TRBD2 matches 8 bases. Trimming removed 3 bases from V and 1 base from J; junction bases left unmatched: 5. This CDR3 contains 16 residues. Germline V gene sequence: CDR1 SGHRS, CDR2 YFSETQ. The CDR3 loop reads CASSYSAGGNTGELFF. The DNA for the CDR3 is TGCGCCAGCAGCTACTCTGCGGGAGGGAACACCGGGGAGCTGTTTTTT. Variable domain in full (rest from reference TRBV5-1 and TRBJ2-2): KAGVTQTPRYLIKTRGQQVTLSCSPISGHRSVSWYQQTPGQGLQFLFEYFSETQRNKGNFPGRFSGRQFSNSRSEMNVSTLELGDSALYLCASSYSAGGNTGELFFGEGSRLTVL.

In its sample, this clone was seen a few times. This chain connects TRBV4-1 to TRBJ2-5; TRBD2 matches 9 bases. V dropped 6 bases and J dropped 0; count of bases not matched to a gene: 8. This CDR3 region has 16 residues. CDR1 is MGHRA and CDR2 is YSYEKL in the germline V gene. Here the CDR3 reads CASSRNSGGDQETQYF. The CDR3 nucleotides are TGCGCCAGCAGTCGGAATAGCGGGGGTGACCAAGAGACCCAGTACTTC.

The sample holds a few counts of this clone. The rearrangement uses TRBV28 and TRBJ2-1; 9 nucleotides agree with TRBD2. The germline CDR1 and CDR2 sequences are MDHEN and SYDVKM. This CDR3 spans 19 amino acids. J was trimmed by 0 bases and V by 4 bases; bases with no gene match: 13. DNA of the CDR3: TGTGCCAGCAGTTCTTCAGGTAGTACTAGCGGGCACTCCTACAATGAGCAGTTCTTC. It yields the protein CASSSSGSTSGHSYNEQFF.

This clone appeared a few times. The rearrangement joins TRBV27 to TRBJ1-4; weak D call: TRBD1 (5 bases). Trimming took off 2 bases at V and 8 bases at J, with 9 bases between the two ends. The CDR3 length is 13 residues. Germline V gene lookup returns CDR1 MNHEY and CDR2 SMNVEV (reference sequence). CDR3 sequence: CASSLRGAEKLFF. CDR3 nucleotides: TGTGCCAGCAGTTTACGAGGGGCCGAAAAACTGTTTTTT.

This clone was counted at least ten times. The V and J genes are TRBV5-1 and TRBJ2-3, with D hard to call. There are 14 residues in the CDR3. CDR1 is SGHRS and CDR2 is YFSETQ in the germline V gene. The ends were cut back, 4 bases at V and 8 bases at J, with 17 bases in the middle. CDR3 amino acids: CASSPAQTTATQYF. The CDR3 DNA follows: TGCGCCAGCAGCCCGGCCCAGACAACCGCTACGCAGTATTTT. Variable domain in full (rest from reference TRBV5-1 and TRBJ2-3): KAGVTQTPRYLIKTRGQQVTLSCSPISGHRSVSWYQQTPGQGLQFLFEYFSETQRNKGNFPGRFSGRQFSNSRSEMNVSTLELGDSALYLCASSPAQTTATQYFGPGTRLTVL.

The V and J genes are TRBV5-4 and TRBJ2-7; 10 bases map to TRBD1. CDR3 size: 15 residues. Germline V gene sequence: CDR1 SGHNT, CDR2 YYREEE (reference sequence). The J segment lost 3 bases and the V segment lost 4 bases, leaving 7 bases of the junction unmatched. This chain's CDR3 is CASSRDRDRGYEQYF. In DNA form, the CDR3 reads TGTGCCAGCAGCCGCGACCGGGACAGGGGCTACGAGCAGTACTTC.

This clone was seen a few times. The chain couples TRBV6-5 to TRBJ1-1; D ambiguous. V was cut by 6 bases and J by 7 bases, with 12 bases left in between. Germline CDR1 is MNHEY and CDR2 is SVGAGI. This CDR3 spans 12 amino acids. The DNA of the CDR3 is TGTGCCAGCAGCAATCCTACGAGTGAAGCTTTCTTT. Its translation is CASSNPTSEAFF.

This chain uses TRBV7-2 with TRBJ1-1; no clear D. The CDR3 totals 14 residues. Germline CDR1 is SGHTA and CDR2 is FQGNSA. V gave up 5 bases and J gave up 1 base, with 11 bases separating them. CDR3 sequence: CASSPAQQNTEAFF. CDR3 nucleotide sequence: TGTGCCAGCAGCCCCGCCCAGCAGAACACTGAAGCTTTCTTT.